This record covers a single T cell receptor (beta chain). Measured with immunoSEQ multiplex PCR; TCRdb has only the in-frame clones, and not every one. The sample includes 430,000 or so clones, roughly 90% of them seen just once. The record originates from a study of blood T cell repertoires in COVID-19. This receptor was obtained from a woman in her 40s who had recovered from COVID-19. Sequencing was done on a sample of PBMCs or T cells enriched from blood (not recorded which).

The CDR3 reads CASSQTGTRIEAFF. CDR3 in DNA: TGTGCCAGCAGCCAGACCGGGACAAGGATTGAAGCTTTCTTT. The rearrangement links TRBV7-2 to TRBJ1-1; possible D gene TRBD1, 6 bases. Germline V gene sequence: CDR1 SGHTA, CDR2 FQGNSA. The V gene lost 5 bases and the J gene lost 7 bases, with 17 bases spanning the gap. The CDR3 has 14 residues.